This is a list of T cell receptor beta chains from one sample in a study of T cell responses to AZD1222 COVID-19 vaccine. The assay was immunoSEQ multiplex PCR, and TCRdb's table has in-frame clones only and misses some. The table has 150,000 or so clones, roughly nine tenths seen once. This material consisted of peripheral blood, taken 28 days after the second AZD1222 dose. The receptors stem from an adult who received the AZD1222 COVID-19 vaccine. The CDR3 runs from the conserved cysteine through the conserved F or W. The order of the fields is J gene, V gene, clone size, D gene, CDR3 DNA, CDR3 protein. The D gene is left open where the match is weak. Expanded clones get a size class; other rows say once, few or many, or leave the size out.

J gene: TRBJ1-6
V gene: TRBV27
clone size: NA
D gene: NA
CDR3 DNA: TGTGCCAGCAGTCACCGGACGGCTCCATCTTCACCCCTCCACTTT
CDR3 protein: CASSHRTAPSSPLHF

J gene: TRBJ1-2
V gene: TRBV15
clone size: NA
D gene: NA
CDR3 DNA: TGTGCCACCAGCAGAGTAGTTACTAACTATGGCTACACCTTC
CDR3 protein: CATSRVVTNYGYTF

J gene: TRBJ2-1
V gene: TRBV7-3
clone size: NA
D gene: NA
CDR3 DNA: TGTGCCAGCAGCTTAAGCGGGAATGAGCAGTTCTTC
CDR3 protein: CASSLSGNEQFF

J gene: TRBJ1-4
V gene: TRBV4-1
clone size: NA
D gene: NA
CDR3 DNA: TGCGCCAGCAGCCAAGCTGTTGGCGGAGGGAATGAAAAACTGTTTTTT
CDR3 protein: CASSQAVGGGNEKLFF

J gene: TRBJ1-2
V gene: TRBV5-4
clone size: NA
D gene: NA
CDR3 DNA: TGTGCCAGCAGTGGCAGGGACTCCTATGGCTACACCTTC
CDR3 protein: CASSGRDSYGYTF

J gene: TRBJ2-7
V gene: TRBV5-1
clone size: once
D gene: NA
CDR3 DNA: TGCGCCAGCAGCTTGCTTCAGGGTACCGGCGTCGTATACTTC
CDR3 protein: CASSLLQGTGVVYF

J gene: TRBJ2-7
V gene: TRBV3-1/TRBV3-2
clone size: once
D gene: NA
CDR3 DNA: TGTGCCAGCAGCCAAATGGCAGGGGTATTCTACGAGCAGTACTTC
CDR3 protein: CASSQMAGVFYEQYF

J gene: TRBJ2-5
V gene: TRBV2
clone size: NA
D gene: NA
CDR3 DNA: TGTGCCAGCAGTTATTCTCAAGAGACCCAGTACTTC
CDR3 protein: CASSYSQETQYF

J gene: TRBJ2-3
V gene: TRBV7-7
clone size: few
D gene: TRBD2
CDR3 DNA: TGTGCCAGCAGCTTAGGCGTAGCGGGGCTCACAGATACGCAGTATTTT
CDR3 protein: CASSLGVAGLTDTQYF

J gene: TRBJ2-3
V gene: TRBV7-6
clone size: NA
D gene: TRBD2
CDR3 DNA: TGTGCCAGCAGCTCGACTAGCGGGTTGCAGTATTTT
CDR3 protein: CASSSTSGLQYF

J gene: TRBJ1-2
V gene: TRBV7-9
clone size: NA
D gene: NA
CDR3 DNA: TGTGCCAGCAGCTTAGCAGGGCATGGCTACACCTTC
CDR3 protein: CASSLAGHGYTF

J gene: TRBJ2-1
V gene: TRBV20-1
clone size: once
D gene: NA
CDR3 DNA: TGCAGTGCTAGTCGGGAGAACAATGAGCAGTTCTTC
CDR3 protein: CSASRENNEQFF

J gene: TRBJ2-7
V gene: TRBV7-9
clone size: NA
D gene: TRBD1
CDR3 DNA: TGTGCCAGCAGAGAGAGTACCGGGACAGGGGCCTACGAGCAGTACTTC
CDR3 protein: CASRESTGTGAYEQYF

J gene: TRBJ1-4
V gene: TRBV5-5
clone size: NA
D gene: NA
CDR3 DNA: TGTGCCAGCAGCCCAGGGACGGAAGAAAAACTGTTTTTT
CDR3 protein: CASSPGTEEKLFF

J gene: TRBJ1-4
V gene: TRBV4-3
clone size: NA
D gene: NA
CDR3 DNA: TGCGCCAGCAGCCAATTTAGTGAAAAACTGTTTTTT
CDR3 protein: CASSQFSEKLFF

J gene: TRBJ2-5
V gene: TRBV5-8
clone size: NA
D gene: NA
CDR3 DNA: TGTGCCAGCAGCTTGGAGGTTATCGGGCAAGAGACCCAGTACTTC
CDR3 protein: CASSLEVIGQETQYF

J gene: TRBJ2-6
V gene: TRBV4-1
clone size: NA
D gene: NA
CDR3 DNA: TGCGCCAGCAGCCCGAGCCTCAGCCTTACGTTCTCTGGGGCCAACGTCCTGACTTTC
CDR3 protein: CASSPSLSLTFSGANVLTF

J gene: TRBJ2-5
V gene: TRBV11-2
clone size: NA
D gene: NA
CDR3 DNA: TGTGCCAGCAGCTTAAGTCGGGAGACCCAGTACTTC
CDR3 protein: CASSLSRETQYF

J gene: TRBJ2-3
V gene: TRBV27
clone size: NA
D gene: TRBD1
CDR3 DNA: TGTGCCAGCAGTCGGACAGGGTTCATGAGAACAGATACGCAGTATTTT
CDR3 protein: CASSRTGFMRTDTQYF

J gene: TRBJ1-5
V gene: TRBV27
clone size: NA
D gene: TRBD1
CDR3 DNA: TGTGCCAGCAGTTCACAGGGGAGCAATCAGCCCCAGCATTTT
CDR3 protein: CASSSQGSNQPQHF

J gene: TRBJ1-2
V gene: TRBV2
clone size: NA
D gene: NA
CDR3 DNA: TGTGCCAGCAGTGAACAGGCACATCCCTATGGCTACACCTTC
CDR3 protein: CASSEQAHPYGYTF

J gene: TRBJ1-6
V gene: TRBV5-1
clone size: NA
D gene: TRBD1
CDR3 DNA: TGCGCCAGCAGCTTGGCGGGACAGGGGGCCCGCTCCTATAATTCACCCCTCCACTTT
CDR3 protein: CASSLAGQGARSYNSPLHF

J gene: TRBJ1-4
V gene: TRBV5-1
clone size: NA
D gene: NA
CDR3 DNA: TGCGCCAGTAACCGTGGAAGTGGAACTAATGAAAAACTGTTTTTT
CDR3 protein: CASNRGSGTNEKLFF

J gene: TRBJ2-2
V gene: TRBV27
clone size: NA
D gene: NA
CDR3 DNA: TGTGCCAGCAGTTTATACGCAGACCCGATGGGGACCGGGGAGCTGTTTTTT
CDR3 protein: CASSLYADPMGTGELFF

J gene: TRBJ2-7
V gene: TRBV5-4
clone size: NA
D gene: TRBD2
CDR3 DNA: TGTGCCAGCAGCTTGGTCCCTAGCGGGGGGGACGAGCAGTACTTC
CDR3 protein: CASSLVPSGGDEQYF

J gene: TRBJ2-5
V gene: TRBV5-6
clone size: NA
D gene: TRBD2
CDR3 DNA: TGTGCCAGCAGCGTTTCCACCGGGACTAGACTAGAGACCCAGTACTTC
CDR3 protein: CASSVSTGTRLETQYF

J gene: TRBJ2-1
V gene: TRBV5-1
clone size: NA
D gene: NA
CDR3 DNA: TGCGCCAGCAGCCTGGACGGCTTCTCCTACAATGAGCAGTTCTTC
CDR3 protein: CASSLDGFSYNEQFF

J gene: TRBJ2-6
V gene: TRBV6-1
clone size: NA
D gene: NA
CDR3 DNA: TGTGCCAGCAGTGAAGCCGGGGTGTCTGTGGCCAACGTCCTGACTTTC
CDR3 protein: CASSEAGVSVANVLTF

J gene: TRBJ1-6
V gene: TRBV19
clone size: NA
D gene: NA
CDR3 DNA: TGTGCCAGTAGTCTCCCGAAGGCCGGACGGGGCTCTTCACCCCTCCACTTT
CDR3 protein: CASSLPKAGRGSSPLHF

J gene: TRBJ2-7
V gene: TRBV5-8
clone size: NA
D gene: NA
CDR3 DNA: TGTGCCAGCAGCTTGGATGGGGGGCAAATCTCCTACGAGCAGTACTTC
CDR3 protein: CASSLDGGQISYEQYF

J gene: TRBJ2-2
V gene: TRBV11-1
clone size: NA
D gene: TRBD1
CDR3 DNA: TGTGCCAGCAGCGATAGACAGGGAGAAACCGGGGAGCTGTTTTTT
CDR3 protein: CASSDRQGETGELFF

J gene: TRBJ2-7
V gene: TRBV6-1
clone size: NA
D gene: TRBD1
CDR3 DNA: TGTGCCAGCAGTGAGGACAGGGCCACCTACGAGCAGTACTTC
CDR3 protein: CASSEDRATYEQYF

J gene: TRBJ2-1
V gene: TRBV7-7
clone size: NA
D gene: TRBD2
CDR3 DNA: TGTGCCAGCAGCTTAGGAGCGGGAGGGCAGAGTGAGCAGTTCTTC
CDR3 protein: CASSLGAGGQSEQFF

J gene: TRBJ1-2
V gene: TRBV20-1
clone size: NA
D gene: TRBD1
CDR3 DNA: TGCAGTGCTAGTTCAACCGGGACAGGGTATGGCTACACCTTC
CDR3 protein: CSASSTGTGYGYTF

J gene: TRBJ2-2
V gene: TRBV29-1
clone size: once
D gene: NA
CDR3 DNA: TGCAGCGTTGAAGATCTTCGCCAAGACACCGGGGAGCTGTTTTTT
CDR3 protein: CSVEDLRQDTGELFF

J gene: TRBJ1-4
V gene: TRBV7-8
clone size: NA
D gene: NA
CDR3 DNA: TGTGCCAGCAGCTCAACAATGGACATCTCTAAAGGGGAACTGTTTTTT
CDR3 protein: CASSSTMDISKGELFF

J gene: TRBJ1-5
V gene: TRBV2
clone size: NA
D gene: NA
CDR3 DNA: TGTGCCAGCAGTGTAGCAGGAACTTATCAGCCCCAGCATTTT
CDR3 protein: CASSVAGTYQPQHF

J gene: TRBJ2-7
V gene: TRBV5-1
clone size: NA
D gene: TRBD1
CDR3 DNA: TGCGCCAGCAGGGAACCCGGGACAGTTTCCTACGAGCAGTACTTC
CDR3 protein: CASREPGTVSYEQYF

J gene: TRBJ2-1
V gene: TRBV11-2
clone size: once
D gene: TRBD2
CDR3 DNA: TGTGCCAGCAGGGCCCTAGCGGGGGGCTACAATGAGCAGTTCTTC
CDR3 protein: CASRALAGGYNEQFF

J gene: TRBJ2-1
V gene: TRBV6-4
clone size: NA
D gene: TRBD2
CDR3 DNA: TGTGCCAGCAGTCCCATAGCGGGAGGCTTGAATGAGCAGTTCTTC
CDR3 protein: CASSPIAGGLNEQFF

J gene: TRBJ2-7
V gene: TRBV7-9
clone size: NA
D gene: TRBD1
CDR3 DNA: TGTGCCAGCAGCTTACCCGGGACAGGGTCCTCCTACGAGCAGTACTTC
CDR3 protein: CASSLPGTGSSYEQYF

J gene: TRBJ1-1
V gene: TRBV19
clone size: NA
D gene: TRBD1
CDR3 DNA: TGTGCCAGTAGAGGGACAGGGCCCGACACTGAAGCTTTCTTT
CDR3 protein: CASRGTGPDTEAFF